This record covers a single T cell receptor (beta chain). This sample is part of a study of technical replicates of blood from a handful of donors. Clones were sequenced by immunoSEQ multiplex PCR, and TCRdb holds only the in-frame ones, with some missing. The profile covers approximately 70,000 clones, with over 95% appearing a single time and 0.24% taken by the ten largest. Germline V gene sequence: CDR1 SGHRS, CDR2 YFSETQ. This CDR3 has 14 residues. V lost 5 bases and J 1 base, leaving 9 bases between the germline ends. Sequencing was done on a sample of T cells isolated from PBMCs. The chain employs TRBV5-1 and TRBJ2-2; a possible D gene is TRBD1 (5 bases). This clonotype was obtained from a human donor in good health. The CDR3 loop is CASSPTGNTGELFF. The CDR3 DNA sequence: TGCGCCAGCAGTCCTACAGGGAACACCGGGGAGCTGTTTTTT.